This record looks at one T cell receptor beta chain sequence and its context. Its antigen is unidentified. Assay: immunoSEQ multiplex PCR; the TCRdb copy retains only in-frame clones and omits some. The profile covers under 30,000 clones, with roughly nine tenths appearing a single time and about 4% taken by the ten largest. The V gene lost 4 bases and the J gene lost 1 base, with 5 bases spanning the gap. The germline CDR1 and CDR2 sequences are LNHDA and SQIVND (reference sequence). The CDR3 sequence is 13 residues long. The record originates from a study of PD-1 blockade in classical Hodgkin lymphoma. General observations from the study: Compared with healthy donors, newly diagnosed patients reportedly showed lower baseline TCR diversity.

The time point: newly diagnosed, previously untreated cHL patient sample. J is TRBJ1-3 and V is TRBV19; perhaps TRBD1 as D (5 bases). Source material: peripheral blood mononuclear cells (PBMCs). This receptor was identified in a human donor with classical Hodgkin lymphoma. In nucleotides, the CDR3 is TGTGCCAGTAGTACAGGGTCTGGAAACACCATATATTTT. Amino acid sequence: CASSTGSGNTIYF. The full variable domain, in which reference TRBV19 and TRBJ1-3 provide the parts outside the CDR3, is DGGITQSPKYLFRKEGQNVTLSCEQNLNHDAMYWYRQDPGQGLRLIYYSQIVNDFQKGDIAEGYSVSREKKESFPLTVTSAQKNPTAFYLCASSTGSGNTIYFGEGSWLTVV.